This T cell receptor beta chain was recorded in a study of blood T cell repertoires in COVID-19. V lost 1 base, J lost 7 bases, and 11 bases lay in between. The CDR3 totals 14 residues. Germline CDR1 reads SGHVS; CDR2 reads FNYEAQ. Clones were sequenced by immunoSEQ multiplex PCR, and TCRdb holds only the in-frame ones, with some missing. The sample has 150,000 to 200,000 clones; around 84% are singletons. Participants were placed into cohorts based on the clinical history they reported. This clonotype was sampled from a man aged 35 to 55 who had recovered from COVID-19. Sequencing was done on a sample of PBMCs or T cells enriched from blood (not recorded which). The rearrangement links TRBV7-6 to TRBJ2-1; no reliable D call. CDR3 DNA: TGTGCCAGCAGCTTAGGGTCGATAGCTAATGAGCAGTTCTTC. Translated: CASSLGSIANEQFF.